This record covers a single T cell receptor beta chain. Its antigen remains unidentified. The input lacks base qualities; no much larger clone sits a single base away. The data originate from a study of cytotoxic CD8 clonotypes in ibrutinib-treated CLL (dated by TCRdb to the early 2020s). Regarding the study in general: The cohort had 11 relapsed/refractory and around 15 treatment-naive patients; approximately 18 were IGHV unmutated. Responses were partial in 25 or so patients and complete in 2; after median around 65 months follow-up, some 15 stayed in remission and approximately 12 progressed. Longitudinal samples were available for about 30% of the roughly 90 trial participants. Every sample from remission and from progressive disease was obtained while the patients were still on ibrutinib. Response samples were obtained after a median of roughly 13 months of treatment, with a range of roughly 6 to 36 months. Cryopreserved peripheral blood mononuclear cells were obtained before treatment, at response, and at either sustained remission or disease progression. Samples averaged approximately 260,000 productive templates and approximately 100,000 productive rearrangements. Results and caveats for the whole study, not just this receptor: Baseline clonality was found to be higher than that of age-matched healthy donors and was strongly correlated with circulating CD8+ T-cell counts. Lymph node repertoires were not examined, and the timing of sampling was not matched between patients in sustained remission and those whose disease progressed. Public clonotypes were rare and either contracted or stayed stable during treatment, and the rise in clonality at ibrutinib response reflected the expansion of private clonotypes. Clonality increased at ibrutinib response, stayed stable in sustained remission, and fell back toward baseline at progression.

The time point label for this specimen denotes: approximately 2 years on ibrutinib. For TCR beta library preparation, approximately 2 micrograms of genomic DNA were extracted from the cryopreserved PBMCs. Longitudinal blood samples from CLL patients receiving ibrutinib monotherapy were subjected to high-throughput TCR beta sequencing. The patients were enrolled in a single-center, open-label phase 2 trial of ibrutinib monotherapy. The goal of deep resolution MiSeq sequencing was a depth between 1 in 1 million and 1 in 200,000 T cells, and coverage averaged 10x per clonotype. TCR beta libraries were generated with the immunoSEQ hsTCRB Kit. Concerning the study's data processing: Data were analyzed with ImmunoSEQ Data Assistant and ImmunoSEQ Analyzer, with V, D and J genes assigned per IMGT definitions. Clonality, with values ranging from 0 to 1, was calculated as one minus the normalized Shannon entropy of productive rearrangement frequencies. Public clonotype analysis was restricted to overrepresented clonotypes comprising at least 0.05% of each patient's repertoire. Repertoires from 10 to 15 age-matched healthy donors in immuneACCESS were used as clonality controls. In its TCRdb copy, this immuneACCESS table keeps in-frame sequences only and misses some clones. Where compared with another copy, unresolved V genes explain less than half of these, and the others have no known cause. That table supplies the V and J calls and clone size; D and trimming were determined from the DNA. This sample is represented by 140,000 to 150,000 clones; about 75% of them were singletons. The ten biggest clones cover around 5% of the sample.

A distance of 9 bases separates the germline ends of V and J, which lose 4 bases and 3 bases respectively. For CDR1 and CDR2, the germline V gene lists LGHNA and YSLEER. The CDR3 sequence holds 13 residues, the cysteine and phenylalanine included. The kept DNA is CDR3 alone, 39 bases in frame from the first base. This receptor chain uses TRBV4-3 and TRBJ2-5, and possibly TRBD1, on 5 matching bases. The receptor was derived from a human donor with chronic lymphocytic leukemia. The sequenced sample was PBMCs, obtained after 24 months of ibrutinib treatment. The encoded CDR3 is CASSPQGEETQYF. The nucleotide sequence reads TGCGCCAGCAGCCCCCAGGGCGAAGAGACCCAGTACTTC.